Reported below is one TCR beta chain. The data were obtained in a study of control samples from healthy donors and cancer patients. Data came from immunoSEQ multiplex PCR; TCRdb stores just in-frame clones and leaves some out. The repertoire table contains under 200,000 clones. This CDR3 comprises 14 residues. Germline V gives CDR1 MNHEY, CDR2 SMNVEV (reference sequence). The V and J ends lost 8 bases and 8 bases respectively, with 18 bases between them. The material sequenced was blood. V and J are TRBV27 and TRBJ1-4, with D tentatively TRBD1 (6 bases). This receptor was obtained from a woman in her 30s in good health. The CDR3 DNA sequence: TGTGCCAGCCGTAGGGGGGCCGAGGAAGAAAAACTGTTTTTT. Translating it yields CASRRGAEEEKLFF.